This T cell receptor beta chain was captured in a study of T cell repertoires in cytomegalovirus infection. Turning to the study itself: The public TCR beta signatures pointed to both CMV infection and matching HLA type. Study results and caveats: HLA-C-restricted CMV-specific TCR beta clonotypes prevailed in the ex vivo response.

TCRdb fed the reads into MiXCR, producing one record per CDR3 protein. Of some 700,000 distinct CDR3 sequences in the sample, under 40% were seen once. This clonotype was picked up a small number of times. The target antigen is unknown. The TCR sequence derives from a human donor in good health (CMV status not recorded). Some clones in this sample may be carry-over from other donors' samples. Material for sequencing was PBMCs.

CDR3 region: CATQRDNNYGYTF. The DNA for the CDR3 is TGTGCCACCCAGAGGGACAATAACTATGGCTACACCTTC. The chain uses TRBV2 and TRBJ1-2, with a weak D call TRBD1 (6 bases). CDR3 size: 13 residues. Germline V gene data show CDR1 as SNHLY and CDR2 as FYNNEI. Trimming removed 10 bases from V and 1 base from J, with 13 bases in between.